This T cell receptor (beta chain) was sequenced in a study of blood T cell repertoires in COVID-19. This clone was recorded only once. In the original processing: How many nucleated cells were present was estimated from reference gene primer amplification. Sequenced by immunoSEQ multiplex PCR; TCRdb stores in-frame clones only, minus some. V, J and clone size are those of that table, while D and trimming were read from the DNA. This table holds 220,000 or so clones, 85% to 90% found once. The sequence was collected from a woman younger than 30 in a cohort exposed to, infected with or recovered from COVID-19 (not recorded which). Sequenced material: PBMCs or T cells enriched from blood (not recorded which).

This CDR3 reads CASSQTGGADEKLFF. CDR3 nucleotides: TGCGCCAGCAGCCAAACAGGGGGCGCAGATGAAAAACTGTTTTTT. The chain employs TRBV4-1 and TRBJ1-4, with TRBD1 matching over 9 bases. Germline CDR1 reads MGHRA; CDR2 reads YSYEKL. V gave up 2 bases and J gave up 6 bases; unmatched junction bases: 4. CDR3 length: 15 residues.